Shown below are 20 T cell receptor beta chains from a single sample sequenced in a study of shared clonotypes between healthy human individuals. The repertoire was sequenced with immunoSEQ multiplex PCR; TCRdb's copy has only in-frame clones and lacks some. This sample has some 2,100,000 clones; 95% occur once, and the top ten carry 0.1% to 0.15%. Sequenced input: naive CD4+ T cells sorted from blood. Noted subset: CD45RA+ positively selected. The receptors were sampled from a young man in good health.

This sequence joins TRBV7-8 and TRBJ2-5; TRBD1 agrees at 9 bases. This CDR3 comprises 16 residues. The V gene's germline CDR1 is SGHVS and CDR2 FQNEAQ. The J segment lost 5 bases and the V segment lost 1 base, leaving 8 bases of the junction unmatched. CDR3 in amino acids: CASSLVGQGAGETQYF. The CDR3 nucleotides read TGTGCCAGCAGCTTAGTGGGACAGGGAGCGGGCGAGACCCAGTACTTC.

The genes are TRBV14 and TRBJ2-5; tentative D call: TRBD2 (6 bases). V lost 1 base to trimming and J lost 7 bases, with 10 bases between them. Looked up from germline, CDR1 is SGHDN and CDR2 is FVKESK. The CDR3 has 13 amino acids. The CDR3 DNA reads as TGTGCCAGCAGCCAAGGCGGGGCAATGACCCAGTACTTC. It encodes CASSQGGAMTQYF.

This clone was seen once. This sequence joins TRBV7-2 and TRBJ1-2; TRBD1 might be the D (5 bases). Germline V gives CDR1 SGHTA, CDR2 FQGNSA. The V end was cut by 2 bases, the J end by 6 bases, with 19 bases between. The CDR3 sequence is 16 residues long. CDR3 protein: CASSLLGREEKNGYTF. The DNA for the CDR3 is TGTGCCAGCAGCTTACTAGGCAGGGAGGAGAAAAATGGCTACACCTTC.

As for this clone: This specimen includes other DNA sequences encoding the same CDR3. V gene TRBV4-1 combines with J gene TRBJ2-6; the D is unclear. Germline loops: CDR1 MGHRA, CDR2 YSYEKL. The CDR3 loop spans 17 amino acids. The V gene lost 1 base and the J gene lost 0 bases, with 10 bases spanning the gap. The CDR3 here is CASSQGPLGSGANVLTF. DNA for the CDR3: TGCGCCAGCAGCCAAGGGCCGTTGGGCTCTGGGGCCAACGTCCTGACTTTC.

Regarding this clone: Distinct nucleotide sequences in the sample also encode this CDR3. The V gene is TRBV10-3, the J gene TRBJ2-5; D gene ambiguous. V dropped 3 bases and J dropped 2 bases, with 7 bases sitting between them. Germline CDR1 ENHRY, CDR2 SYGVKD. This CDR3 contains 13 residues. CDR3 nucleotide sequence: TGTGCCATCAGTGATTTTTTACAAGAGACCCAGTACTTC. Its protein is CAISDFLQETQYF.

This clone was seen just once. This same CDR3 is encoded by further DNA sequences in the sample. The CDR3 DNA is TGTGCCAGCAGCCTCGGACTAGAGCCTTACGAGCAGTACTTC. It translates to CASSLGLEPYEQYF. The chain carries TRBV7-2 and TRBJ2-7, with TRBD2 identical over 7 bases. The CDR3 is 14 amino acids. Germline V CDR1 and CDR2: SGHTA, FQGNSA. V gave up 5 bases and J gave up 4 bases; unmatched junction bases: 8. The full variable domain, rest sourced from reference TRBV7-2 and TRBJ2-7, is GAGVSQSPSNKVTEKGKDVELRCDPISGHTALYWYRQSLGQGLEFLIYFQGNSAPDKSGLPSDRFSAERTGGSVSTLTIQRTQQEDSAVYLCASSLGLEPYEQYFGPGTRLTVT.

The chain couples TRBV18 to TRBJ2-2; D is undetermined. V lost 0 bases to trimming and J lost 3 bases, with 5 bases between them. The CDR3 has 14 amino acids. Germline assignment: CDR1 KGHSH and CDR2 LQKENI. The chain's CDR3 is CASSPPADTGELFF. In DNA form, the CDR3 reads TGTGCCAGCTCACCACCGGCCGACACCGGGGAGCTGTTTTTT.

The J gene is TRBJ1-4, the V gene TRBV19; D possibly corresponds to TRBD1 (5 bases). CDR1 LNHDA and CDR2 SQIVND come from the germline V gene (reference sequence). The CDR3 length is 16 residues. The V gene lost 11 bases and the J gene lost 2 bases, with 21 bases spanning the gap. This chain's CDR3 is CAGRVKGGTTNEKLFF. CDR3 bases: TGTGCCGGAAGAGTGAAAGGCGGGACCACTAATGAAAAACTGTTTTTT. The complete variable domain, with remaining parts taken from reference TRBV19 and TRBJ1-4, reads DGGITQSPKYLFRKEGQNVTLSCEQNLNHDAMYWYRQDPGQGLRLIYYSQIVNDFQKGDIAEGYSVSREKKESFPLTVTSAQKNPTAFYLCAGRVKGGTTNEKLFFGSGTQLSVL.

The rearrangement uses TRBV5-4 and TRBJ2-5; D is ambiguous. CDR1 is SGHNT and CDR2 is YYREEE in the germline V gene (reference sequence). V lost 3 bases to trimming and J lost 2 bases, with 14 bases between them. This CDR3 has 15 residues. Here the CDR3 DNA reads TGTGCCAGCAGCTCCGATAGCTACGATCAAGAGACCCAGTACTTC. This codes for CASSSDSYDQETQYF.

As for this clone: Distinct nucleotide sequences in the sample also encode this CDR3. V is TRBV30 and J is TRBJ2-3; 8 positions match TRBD1. Germline V CDR1 and CDR2: GTSNPN, SVGIG (reference sequence). J lost 1 base, V lost 0 bases, and 0 bases had no gene match. This CDR3 spans 14 amino acids. The CDR3 sequence is CAWSVQGGTDTQYF. Written as DNA, the CDR3 is TGTGCCTGGAGTGTACAGGGGGGCACAGATACGCAGTATTTT.

Regarding this clone: This CDR3 is also generated by other DNA sequences in the sample. V is TRBV9 and J is TRBJ1-1; the match to TRBD1 covers 8 bases. Germline CDR1 reads SGDLS; CDR2 reads YYNGEE. Trimming took 0 bases from V and 5 from J; bases not matched to a gene: 3. This CDR3 spans 14 amino acids. The CDR3, as DNA: TGTGCCAGCAGCGTAGCACAGGGGGGTACTGAAGCTTTCTTT. This encodes CASSVAQGGTEAFF. The full variable domain, rest sourced from reference TRBV9 and TRBJ1-1, is DSGVTQTPKHLITATGQRVTLRCSPRSGDLSVYWYQQSLDQGLQFLIQYYNGEERAKGNILERFSAQQFPDLHSELNLSSLELGDSALYFCASSVAQGGTEAFFGQGTRLTVV.

The rearrangement links TRBV30 to TRBJ1-5; 9 bases are shared with TRBD1. The V and J ends lost 0 bases and 6 bases, in that order; junction bases with no gene match: 3. This CDR3 spans 14 amino acids. Germline V lookup: CDR1 GTSNPN, CDR2 SVGIG (reference sequence). CDR3 nucleotides: TGTGCCTGGAGTGTAGAGGGACAGGGTCAGCCCCAGCATTTT. It encodes CAWSVEGQGQPQHF. The entire variable domain, with the rest obtained from reference TRBV30 and TRBJ1-5, is as follows: SQTIHQWPATLVQPVGSPLSLECTVEGTSNPNLYWYRQAAGRGLQLLFYSVGIGQISSEVPQNLSASRPQDRQFILSSKKLLLSDSGFYLCAWSVEGQGQPQHFGDGTRLSIL.

The V call is TRBV7-6, the J call TRBJ1-1, with D uncertain. Germline-derived CDR1 and CDR2 are SGHVS and FNYEAQ. This CDR3 region has 13 residues. V was trimmed by 5 bases and J by 3 bases, leaving 10 bases between them. The CDR3 region is CASSPDGYTEAFF. DNA of the CDR3: TGTGCCAGCAGCCCGGACGGCTACACTGAAGCTTTCTTT. The whole variable domain, remainder taken from reference TRBV7-6 and TRBJ1-1, is GAGVSQSPRYKVTKRGQDVALRCDPISGHVSLYWYRQALGQGPEFLTYFNYEAQQDKSGLPNDRFSAERPEGSISTLTIQRTEQRDSAMYRCASSPDGYTEAFFGQGTRLTVV.

J is TRBJ2-1 and V is TRBV9; D possibly corresponds to TRBD2 (6 bases). V gave up 4 bases and J gave up 4 bases, with 15 bases separating them. CDR3 size: 15 residues. Germline assignment: CDR1 SGDLS and CDR2 YYNGEE. CDR3 amino acids: CASSPRAGSYNEQFF. The CDR3, as DNA: TGTGCCAGCAGCCCTCGAGCGGGTTCTTACAATGAGCAGTTCTTC.

The genes are TRBV7-9 and TRBJ2-3, with 7 bases lining up with TRBD2. CDR1 SEHNR and CDR2 FQNEAQ come from the germline V gene (reference sequence). The trim removed 5 bases at V and 0 bases at J, leaving 8 bases unmatched. This CDR3 spans 16 amino acids. The CDR3 region has the DNA TGTGCCAGCAGCCCGCCGGGGGGATCTAGCACAGATACGCAGTATTTT. Translating gives CASSPPGGSSTDTQYF.

The J gene is TRBJ1-2, the V gene TRBV5-1, with a weak D call TRBD1 (6 bases). The germline V gene has CDR1 SGHRS and CDR2 YFSETQ. This CDR3 has 13 residues. V lost 3 bases to trimming and J lost 8 bases, with 14 bases between them. This CDR3 is CASSSGQPGGYTF. In nucleotides, the CDR3 is TGCGCCAGCAGCTCCGGACAGCCGGGAGGCTACACCTTC.

The V gene is TRBV20-1, the J gene TRBJ2-7; either TRBD1 or TRBD2 may fit D (6 bases each). Per germline, CDR1 DFQATT and CDR2 SNEGSKA (reference sequence). The CDR3 contains 11 residues. V was pared by 5 bases and J by 8 bases, with 13 bases between. CDR3 DNA: TGCAGTGCTTTTAGGGGGGACCAGCAGTACTTC. Amino acids: CSAFRGDQQYF.

V usage is TRBV6-1 and J usage is TRBJ1-2; 7 positions agree with TRBD1. The CDR3 has 14 residues. V shed 3 bases, J shed 10 bases, and the junction held 11 bases outside the gene matches. Per the germline V gene, CDR1 is MNHNS and CDR2 is SASEGT. CDR3 loop: CASSDLSRGRDYTF. The DNA of the CDR3 is TGTGCCAGCAGTGACCTTTCGAGGGGGCGGGACTACACCTTC.

The rearrangement uses TRBV25-1 and TRBJ2-3; TRBD2 matches at 12 bases. From germline, CDR1 is MGHDK and CDR2 SYGVNS. The CDR3 runs to 16 residues. The junction had 1 base not matched to a gene; V was cut back by 2 bases and J by 1 base. The CDR3 sequence is CASSERTSGGTDTQYF. CDR3 nucleotides: TGTGCCAGCAGTGAACGGACTAGCGGGGGCACAGATACGCAGTATTTT.

The rearrangement joins TRBV7-2 to TRBJ2-1; 13 nucleotides align to TRBD2. This CDR3 comprises 17 residues. V lost 1 base and J lost 6; bases outside the gene matches: 6. The germline CDR1 and CDR2 sequences are SGHTA and FQGNSA. The CDR3 DNA reads as TGTGCCAGCAGCTTAGGGACTAGCGGGAGCCTACGCAATGAGCAGTTCTTC. This codes for CASSLGTSGSLRNEQFF.